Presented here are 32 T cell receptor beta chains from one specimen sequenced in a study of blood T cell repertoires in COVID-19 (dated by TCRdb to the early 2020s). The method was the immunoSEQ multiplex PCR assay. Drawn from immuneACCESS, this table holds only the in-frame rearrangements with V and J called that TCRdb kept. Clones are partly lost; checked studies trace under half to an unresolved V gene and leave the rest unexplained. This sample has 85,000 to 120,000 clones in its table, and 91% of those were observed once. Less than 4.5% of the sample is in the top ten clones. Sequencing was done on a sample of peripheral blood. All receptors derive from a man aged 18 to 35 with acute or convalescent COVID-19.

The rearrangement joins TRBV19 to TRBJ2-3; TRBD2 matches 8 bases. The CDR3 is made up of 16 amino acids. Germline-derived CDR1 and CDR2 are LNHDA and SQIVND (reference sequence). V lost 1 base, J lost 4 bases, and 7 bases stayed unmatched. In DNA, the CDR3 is TGTGCCAGTAGTATAGGGACTAGCAAGATATCAGATACGCAGTATTTT. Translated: CASSIGTSKISDTQYF.

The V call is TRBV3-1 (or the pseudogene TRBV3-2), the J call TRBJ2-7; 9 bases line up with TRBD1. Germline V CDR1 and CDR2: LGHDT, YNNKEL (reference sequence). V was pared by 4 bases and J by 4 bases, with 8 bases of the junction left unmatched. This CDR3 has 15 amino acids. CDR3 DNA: TGTGCCAGCAGCCTACAGGGGGCCCCCTTTTACGAGCAGTACTTC. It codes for CASSLQGAPFYEQYF.

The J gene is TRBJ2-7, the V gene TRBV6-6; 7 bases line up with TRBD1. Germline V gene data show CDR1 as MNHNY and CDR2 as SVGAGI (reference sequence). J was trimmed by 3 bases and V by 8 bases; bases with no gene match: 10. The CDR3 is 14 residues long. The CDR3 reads CASGSAGTDYEQYF. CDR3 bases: TGTGCCAGCGGATCCGCCGGGACAGACTACGAGCAGTACTTC.

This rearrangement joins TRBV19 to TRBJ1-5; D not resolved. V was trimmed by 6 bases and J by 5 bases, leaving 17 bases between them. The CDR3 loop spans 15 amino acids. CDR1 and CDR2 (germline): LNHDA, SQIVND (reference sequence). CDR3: CASSSPRPEDQPQHF. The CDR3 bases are TGTGCCAGTAGCTCCCCGCGCCCGGAGGATCAGCCCCAGCATTTT.

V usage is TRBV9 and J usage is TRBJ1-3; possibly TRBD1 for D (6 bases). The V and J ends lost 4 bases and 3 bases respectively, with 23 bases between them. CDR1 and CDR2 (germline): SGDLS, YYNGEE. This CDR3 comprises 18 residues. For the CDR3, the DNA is TGTGCCAGCAGCTACCAGAAGGACAGTGTCTTGGGTGGAAACACCATATATTTT. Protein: CASSYQKDSVLGGNTIYF.

The CDR3 DNA reads TGCGCCAGCAGCTTGCCCGACTACCTGGGTGCCGGGGAGCTGTTTTTT. Residues: CASSLPDYLGAGELFF. This chain links TRBV5-1 with TRBJ2-2, with D maybe TRBD2 (5 bases). The CDR3 spans 16 residues. V lost 1 base and J lost 6, with 16 bases in between. Germline V gives CDR1 SGHRS, CDR2 YFSETQ.

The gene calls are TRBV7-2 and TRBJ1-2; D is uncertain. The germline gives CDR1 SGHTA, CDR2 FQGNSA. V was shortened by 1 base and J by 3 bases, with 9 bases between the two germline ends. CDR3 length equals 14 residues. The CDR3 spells CASSLGRGYYGYTF. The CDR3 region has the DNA TGTGCCAGCAGCTTAGGTCGCGGCTACTATGGCTACACCTTC. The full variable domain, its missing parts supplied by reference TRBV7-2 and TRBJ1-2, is GAGVSQSPSNKVTEKGKDVELRCDPISGHTALYWYRQSLGQGLEFLIYFQGNSAPDKSGLPSDRFSAERTGGSVSTLTIQRTQQEDSAVYLCASSLGRGYYGYTFGSGTRLTVV.

CDR3 DNA sequence: TGTGCCAGCAGTTCCCTGACAGGGGGTAGCTACGAGCAGTACTTC. Protein sequence: CASSSLTGGSYEQYF. The chain joins TRBV27 to TRBJ2-7; TRBD1 matches at 9 bases. Germline lookup yields CDR1 MNHEY and CDR2 SMNVEV (reference sequence). The V and J ends lost 4 bases and 3 bases, in that order; junction bases with no gene match: 7. The CDR3 spans 15 residues.

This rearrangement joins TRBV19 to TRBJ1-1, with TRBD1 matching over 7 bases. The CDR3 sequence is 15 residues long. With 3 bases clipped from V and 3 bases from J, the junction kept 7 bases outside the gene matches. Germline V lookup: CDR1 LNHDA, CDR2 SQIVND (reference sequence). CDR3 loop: CASSISTGRDTEAFF. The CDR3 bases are TGTGCCAGTAGTATCTCGACAGGGAGAGACACTGAAGCTTTCTTT.

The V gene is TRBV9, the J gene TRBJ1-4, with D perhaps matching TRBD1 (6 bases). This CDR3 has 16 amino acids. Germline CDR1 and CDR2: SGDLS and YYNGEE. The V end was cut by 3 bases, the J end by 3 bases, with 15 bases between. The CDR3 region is CASSEGPKGANEKLFF. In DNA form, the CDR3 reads TGTGCCAGCAGCGAGGGACCCAAGGGGGCTAATGAAAAACTGTTTTTT.

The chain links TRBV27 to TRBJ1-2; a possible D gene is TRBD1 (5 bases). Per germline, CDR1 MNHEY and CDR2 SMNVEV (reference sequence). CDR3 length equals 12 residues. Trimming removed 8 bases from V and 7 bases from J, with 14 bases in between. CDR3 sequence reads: CASLTDYSGYTF. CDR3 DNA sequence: TGTGCCAGCCTGACAGATTATAGTGGCTACACCTTC.

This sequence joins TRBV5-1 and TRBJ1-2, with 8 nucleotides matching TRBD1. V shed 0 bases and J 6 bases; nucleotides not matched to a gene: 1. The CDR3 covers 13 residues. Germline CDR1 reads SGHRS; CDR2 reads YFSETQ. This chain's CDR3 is CASSLAGGDGYTF. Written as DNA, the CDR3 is TGCGCCAGCAGCTTGGCAGGGGGCGATGGCTACACCTTC.

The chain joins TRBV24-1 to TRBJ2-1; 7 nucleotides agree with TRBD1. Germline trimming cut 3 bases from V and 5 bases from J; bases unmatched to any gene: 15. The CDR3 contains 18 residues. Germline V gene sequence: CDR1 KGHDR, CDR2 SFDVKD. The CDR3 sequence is CATSDPSPGQSAHNEQFF. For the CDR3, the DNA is TGTGCCACCAGTGATCCCTCGCCGGGACAGTCAGCTCACAATGAGCAGTTCTTC.

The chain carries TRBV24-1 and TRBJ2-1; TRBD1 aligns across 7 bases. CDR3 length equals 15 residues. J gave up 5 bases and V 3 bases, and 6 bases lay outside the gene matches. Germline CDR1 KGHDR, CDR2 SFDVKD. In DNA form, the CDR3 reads TGTGCCACCAGTGATCAAGGTGGGACAGACAATGAGCAGTTCTTC. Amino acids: CATSDQGGTDNEQFF.

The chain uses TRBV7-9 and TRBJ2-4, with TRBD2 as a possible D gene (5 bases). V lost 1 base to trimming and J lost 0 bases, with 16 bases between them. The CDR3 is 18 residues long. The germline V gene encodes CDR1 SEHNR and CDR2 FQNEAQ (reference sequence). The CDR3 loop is CASSLDSLRDVAKNIQYF. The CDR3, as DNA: TGTGCCAGCAGCTTAGATTCTTTACGGGATGTAGCCAAAAACATTCAGTACTTC.

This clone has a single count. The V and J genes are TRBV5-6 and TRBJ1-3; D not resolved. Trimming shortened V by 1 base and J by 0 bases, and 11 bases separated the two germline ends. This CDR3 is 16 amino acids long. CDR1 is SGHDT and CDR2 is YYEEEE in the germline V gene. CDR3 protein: CASSLLAASSGNTIYF. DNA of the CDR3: TGTGCCAGCAGCTTGTTGGCAGCTAGCTCTGGAAACACCATATATTTT.

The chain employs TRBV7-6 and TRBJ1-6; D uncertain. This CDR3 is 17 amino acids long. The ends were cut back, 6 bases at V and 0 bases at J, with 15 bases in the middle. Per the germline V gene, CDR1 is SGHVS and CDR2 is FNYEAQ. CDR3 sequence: CASRDTDPTSYNSPLHF. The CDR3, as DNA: TGTGCCAGCAGAGACACAGACCCTACCTCCTATAATTCACCCCTCCACTTT.

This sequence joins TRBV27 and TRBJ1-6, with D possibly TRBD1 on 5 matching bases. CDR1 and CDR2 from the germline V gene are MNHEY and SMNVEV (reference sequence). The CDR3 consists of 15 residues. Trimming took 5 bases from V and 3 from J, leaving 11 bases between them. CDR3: CASSNAGIYNSPLHF. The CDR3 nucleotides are TGTGCCAGCAGTAATGCAGGGATCTATAATTCACCCCTCCACTTT.

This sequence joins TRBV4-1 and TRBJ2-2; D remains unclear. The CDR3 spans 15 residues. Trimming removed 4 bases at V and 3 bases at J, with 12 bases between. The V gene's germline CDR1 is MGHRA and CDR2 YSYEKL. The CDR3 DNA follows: TGCGCCAGCAGCCGCTTGAACAGTGACACCGGGGAGCTGTTTTTT. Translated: CASSRLNSDTGELFF.

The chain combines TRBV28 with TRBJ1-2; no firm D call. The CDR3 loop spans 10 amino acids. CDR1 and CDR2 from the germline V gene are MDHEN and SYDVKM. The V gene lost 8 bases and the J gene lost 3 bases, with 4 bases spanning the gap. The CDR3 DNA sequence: TGTGCCAGCCAGGACTATGGCTACACCTTC. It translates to CASQDYGYTF.

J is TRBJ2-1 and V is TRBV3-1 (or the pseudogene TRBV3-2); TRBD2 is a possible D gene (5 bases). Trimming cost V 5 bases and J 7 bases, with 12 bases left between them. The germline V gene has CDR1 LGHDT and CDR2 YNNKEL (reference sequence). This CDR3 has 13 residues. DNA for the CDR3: TGTGCCAGCAGCGGAGGAACTTTAAATGAGCAGTTCTTC. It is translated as CASSGGTLNEQFF.

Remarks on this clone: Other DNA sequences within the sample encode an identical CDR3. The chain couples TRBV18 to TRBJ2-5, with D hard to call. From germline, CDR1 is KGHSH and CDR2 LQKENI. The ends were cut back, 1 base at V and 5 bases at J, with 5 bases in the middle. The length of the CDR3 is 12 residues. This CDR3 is CASSPRAETQYF. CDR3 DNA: TGTGCCAGCTCACCACGAGCGGAGACCCAGTACTTC. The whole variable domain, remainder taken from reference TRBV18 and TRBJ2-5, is NAGVMQNPRHLVRRRGQEARLRCSPMKGHSHVYWYRQLPEEGLKFMVYLQKENIIDESGMPKERFSAEFPKEGPSILRIQQVVRGDSAAYFCASSPRAETQYFGPGTRLLVL.

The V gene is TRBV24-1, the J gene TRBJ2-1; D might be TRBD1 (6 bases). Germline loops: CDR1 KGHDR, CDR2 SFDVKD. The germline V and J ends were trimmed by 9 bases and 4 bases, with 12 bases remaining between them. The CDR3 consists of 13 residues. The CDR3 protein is CATAVGAYNEQFF. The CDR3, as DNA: TGTGCCACCGCAGTGGGGGCTTACAATGAGCAGTTCTTC.

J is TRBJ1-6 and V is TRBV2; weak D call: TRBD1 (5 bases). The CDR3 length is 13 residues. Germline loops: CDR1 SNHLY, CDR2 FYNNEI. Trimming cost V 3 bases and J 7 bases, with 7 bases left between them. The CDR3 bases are TGTGCCAGCAGTGAGCAGGGAAATTCACCCCTCCACTTT. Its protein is CASSEQGNSPLHF.

The CDR3 DNA is TGCGCCAGCAGCCAAGATTTAGGGGGCCCTCCCCAGCCCCAGCATTTT. Translated, it gives CASSQDLGGPPQPQHF. V usage is TRBV4-1 and J usage is TRBJ1-5; 7 bases align to TRBD1. The V and J ends lost 0 bases and 7 bases, in that order; junction bases with no gene match: 9. CDR1 and CDR2 from the germline V gene are MGHRA and YSYEKL. The CDR3 covers 16 residues.

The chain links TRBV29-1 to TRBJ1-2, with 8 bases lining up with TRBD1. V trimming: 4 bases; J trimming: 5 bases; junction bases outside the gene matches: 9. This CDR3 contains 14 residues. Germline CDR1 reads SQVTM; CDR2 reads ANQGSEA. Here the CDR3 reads CSVVTAGGGYGYTF. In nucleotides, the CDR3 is TGCAGCGTTGTCACGGCAGGGGGCGGGTATGGCTACACCTTC.

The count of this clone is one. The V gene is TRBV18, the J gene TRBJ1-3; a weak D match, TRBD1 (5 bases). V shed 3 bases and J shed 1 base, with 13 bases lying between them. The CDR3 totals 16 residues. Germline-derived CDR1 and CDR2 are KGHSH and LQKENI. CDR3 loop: CASSPQQVLSGNTIYF. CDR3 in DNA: TGTGCCAGCTCACCGCAACAGGTTCTTTCTGGAAACACCATATATTTT.

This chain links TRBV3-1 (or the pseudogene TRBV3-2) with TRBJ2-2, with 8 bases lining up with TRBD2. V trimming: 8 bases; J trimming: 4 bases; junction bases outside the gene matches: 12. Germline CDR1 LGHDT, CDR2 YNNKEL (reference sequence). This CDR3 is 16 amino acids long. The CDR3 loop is CASDGPGGRLTGELFF. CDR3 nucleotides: TGTGCCAGCGATGGACCGGGAGGGCGCCTCACCGGGGAGCTGTTTTTT.

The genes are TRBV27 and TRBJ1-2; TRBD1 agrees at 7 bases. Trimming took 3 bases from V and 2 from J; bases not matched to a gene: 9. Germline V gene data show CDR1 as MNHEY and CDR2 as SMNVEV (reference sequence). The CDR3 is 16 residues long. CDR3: CASSFLVTGLNYGYTF. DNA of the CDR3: TGTGCCAGCAGTTTCCTTGTGACAGGGTTGAACTATGGCTACACCTTC.

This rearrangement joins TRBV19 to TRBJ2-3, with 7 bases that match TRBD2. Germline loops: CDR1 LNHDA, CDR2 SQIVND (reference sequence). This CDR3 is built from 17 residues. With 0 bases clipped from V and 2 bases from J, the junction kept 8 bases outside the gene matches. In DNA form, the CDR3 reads TGTGCCAGTAGTATAGACGCTAGCGGATTTACCACAGATACGCAGTATTTT. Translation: CASSIDASGFTTDTQYF. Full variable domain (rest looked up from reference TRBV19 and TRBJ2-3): DGGITQSPKYLFRKEGQNVTLSCEQNLNHDAMYWYRQDPGQGLRLIYYSQIVNDFQKGDIAEGYSVSREKKESFPLTVTSAQKNPTAFYLCASSIDASGFTTDTQYFGPGTRLTVL.

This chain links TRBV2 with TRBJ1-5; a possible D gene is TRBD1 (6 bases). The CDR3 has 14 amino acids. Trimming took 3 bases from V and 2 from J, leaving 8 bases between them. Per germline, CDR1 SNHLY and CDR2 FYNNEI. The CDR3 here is CASSDKGGNQPQHF. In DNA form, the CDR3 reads TGTGCCAGCAGTGATAAGGGGGGCAATCAGCCCCAGCATTTT.

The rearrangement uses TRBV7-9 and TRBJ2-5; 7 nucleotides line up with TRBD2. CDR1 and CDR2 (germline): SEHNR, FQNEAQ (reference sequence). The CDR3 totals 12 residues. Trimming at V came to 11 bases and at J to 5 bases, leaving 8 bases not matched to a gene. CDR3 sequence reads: CAFIGRGETQYF. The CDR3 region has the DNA TGTGCCTTCATTGGGCGGGGGGAGACCCAGTACTTC.